Shown below are 3 T cell receptor beta chains from a single sample sequenced in a study of cytomegalovirus exposure and HLA in healthy donors. The PCR used 60 Vbeta and 13 Jbeta primers. Clones were sequenced by immunoSEQ multiplex PCR, and TCRdb holds only the in-frame ones, with some missing. The table lists around 130,000 clones, roughly 9% of them singletons, with around 6.1% in the top ten. Sample: PBMCs. All receptors come from a woman in her thirties or forties in good health and CMV-seropositive.

The chain links TRBV29-1 to TRBJ2-7; 9 positions match TRBD1. The CDR3 extends over 13 amino acids. Unmatched junction bases numbered 9, after V lost 7 bases and J lost 5 bases. Germline CDR1 reads SQVTM; CDR2 reads ANQGSEA. CDR3 in amino acids: CSASGQGNHEQYF. Here the CDR3 DNA reads TGCAGCGCCTCGGGACAGGGTAACCACGAGCAGTACTTC.

This chain links TRBV7-2 with TRBJ2-3; TRBD2 aligns across 10 bases. The CDR3 contains 16 residues. V was pared by 1 base and J by 6 bases, with 7 bases of the junction left unmatched. The germline V gene has CDR1 SGHTA and CDR2 FQGNSA. The CDR3 sequence: CASSLVLLAGADTQYF. The CDR3 nucleotides are TGTGCCAGCAGCTTAGTCCTGCTAGCGGGGGCTGATACGCAGTATTTT. Using reference TRBV7-2 and TRBJ2-3 for the parts outside the CDR3, the full variable domain is GAGVSQSPSNKVTEKGKDVELRCDPISGHTALYWYRQSLGQGLEFLIYFQGNSAPDKSGLPSDRFSAERTGGSVSTLTIQRTQQEDSAVYLCASSLVLLAGADTQYFGPGTRLTVL.

In this sample, this clone turned up a few times. The chain joins TRBV19 to TRBJ1-1; TRBD1 aligns across 7 bases. CDR3 length: 13 residues. The V gene's germline CDR1 is LNHDA and CDR2 SQIVND (reference sequence). Losses at the gene ends were 10 bases for V and 4 bases for J; bases not matched to a gene: 9. As DNA, the CDR3 is TGTGCCACCCGAGACAGGGAGGCCACTGAAGCTTTCTTT. Its translation is CATRDREATEAFF.